The rows below give T cell receptor beta chains drawn from one sample of a study of shared clonotypes between healthy human individuals. Measured with immunoSEQ multiplex PCR; TCRdb has only the in-frame clones, and not every one. The repertoire holds over 2 million clones, with about 95% as singletons. The specimen was naive CD8+ T cells sorted from blood. The source is a man aged 18 to 30 in good health. Both conserved end residues are part of each CDR3. D genes are given only for firm matches. Size is stated for part of the rows, as once, few or many counts, or as a class when the clone is expanded.

CDR3	DNA	size	J	V	D
CASSSPSGEGEKLFF	TGTGCCAGCAGCTCGCCATCAGGGGAGGGGGAAAAACTGTTTTTT	-	TRBJ1-4	TRBV7-9	-
CAISDLNYEQYF	TGTGCCATCAGTGACCTGAACTACGAGCAGTACTTC	-	TRBJ2-7	TRBV10-3	-
CASSWDSQETQYF	TGTGCCAGCAGCTGGGACAGCCAAGAGACCCAGTACTTC	-	TRBJ2-5	TRBV7-9	TRBD1
CASSPRDRVTEAFF	TGTGCCAGTAGTCCTCGGGACAGGGTCACTGAAGCTTTCTTT	-	TRBJ1-1	TRBV19	TRBD1
CASSAVGANYGYTF	TGTGCCAGCAGCGCAGTGGGAGCTAACTATGGCTACACCTTC	-	TRBJ1-2	TRBV9	-
CASSFPGRMNYGYTF	TGCGCCAGCAGCTTCCCGGGACGAATGAACTATGGCTACACCTTC	-	TRBJ1-2	TRBV5-1	-
CASSPLAGQNEQFF	TGTGCCAGCTCACCCCTGGCAGGGCAAAATGAGCAGTTCTTC	once	TRBJ2-1	TRBV18	-
CASSLIPAPNQPQHF	TGCGCCAGCAGCTTGATTCCAGCTCCTAATCAGCCCCAGCATTTT	-	TRBJ1-5	TRBV5-1	-
CASSQGGAPTYEQYF	TGTGCCAGCAGCCAAGGGGGGGCCCCAACCTACGAGCAGTACTTC	-	TRBJ2-7	TRBV6-5	-
CASSAWDYSTDEQFF	TGCGCCAGCAGCGCTTGGGACTATAGTACGGATGAGCAGTTCTTC	-	TRBJ2-1	TRBV4-1	TRBD2
CASSLSLEQPTYEQYF	TGTGCCAGCAGCTTGAGTCTGGAACAGCCAACCTACGAGCAGTACTTC	once	TRBJ2-7	TRBV7-2	-
CASSLGPGYEQYF	TGTGCCAGCAGCTTAGGTCCCGGGTACGAGCAGTACTTC	-	TRBJ2-7	TRBV11-3	-
CASSVEGVSYNEQFF	TGTGCCAGCAGCGTAGAGGGGGTCTCCTACAATGAGCAGTTCTTC	few	TRBJ2-1	TRBV9	-
CASSSPIAGGPTDTQYF	TGTGCCAGCAGCTCCCCAATTGCGGGAGGGCCAACAGATACGCAGTATTTT	-	TRBJ2-3	TRBV7-9	TRBD2
CASSQAESFLSGNEQFF	TGCGCCAGCAGCCAAGCTGAAAGCTTCCTCAGTGGCAATGAGCAGTTCTTC	-	TRBJ2-1	TRBV4-1	-
CASSTPGQGAFEQYF	TGTGCCAGCAGCACTCCGGGACAGGGGGCTTTCGAGCAGTACTTC	once	TRBJ2-7	TRBV4-2	TRBD1
CASRKRVDLPSEQYF	TGTGCCAGCCGAAAGCGGGTGGACCTGCCGTCCGAGCAGTACTTC	-	TRBJ2-7	TRBV6-1	-
CASSLTGNIPPLHF	TGTGCCAGCAGCCTGACAGGGAATATACCACCCCTCCACTTT	-	TRBJ1-6	TRBV28	TRBD1
CAWAGTEFYEQYF	TGTGCCTGGGCCGGGACAGAGTTCTACGAGCAGTACTTC	-	TRBJ2-7	TRBV30	TRBD1
CASLGAVETQYF	TGTGCCAGCTTGGGCGCGGTAGAGACCCAGTACTTC	-	TRBJ2-5	TRBV11-2	-
CASSPGGGGDTQYF	TGTGCCAGCAGTCCCGGTGGGGGTGGAGATACGCAGTATTTT	-	TRBJ2-3	TRBV27	-